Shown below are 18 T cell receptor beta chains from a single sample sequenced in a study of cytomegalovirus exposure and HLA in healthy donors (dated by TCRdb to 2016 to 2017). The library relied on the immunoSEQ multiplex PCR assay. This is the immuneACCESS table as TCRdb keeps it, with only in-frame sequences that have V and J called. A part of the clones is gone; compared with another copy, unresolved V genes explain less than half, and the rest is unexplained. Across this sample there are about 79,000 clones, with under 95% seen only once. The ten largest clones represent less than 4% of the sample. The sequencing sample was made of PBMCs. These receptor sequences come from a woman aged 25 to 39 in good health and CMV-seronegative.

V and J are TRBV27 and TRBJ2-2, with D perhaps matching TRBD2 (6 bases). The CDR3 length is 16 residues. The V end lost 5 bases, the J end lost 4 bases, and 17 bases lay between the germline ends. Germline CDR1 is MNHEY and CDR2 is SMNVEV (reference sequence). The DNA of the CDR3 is TGTGCCAGCAGTGGGAGGCTTGGGGTTCCCACCGGGGAGCTGTTTTTT. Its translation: CASSGRLGVPTGELFF.

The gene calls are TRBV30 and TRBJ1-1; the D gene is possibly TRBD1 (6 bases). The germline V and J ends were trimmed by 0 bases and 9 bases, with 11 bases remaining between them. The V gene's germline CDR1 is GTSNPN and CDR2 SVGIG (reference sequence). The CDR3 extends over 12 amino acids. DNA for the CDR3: TGTGCCTGGAGTGTACAGGGACGGAAAGCTTTCTTT. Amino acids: CAWSVQGRKAFF.

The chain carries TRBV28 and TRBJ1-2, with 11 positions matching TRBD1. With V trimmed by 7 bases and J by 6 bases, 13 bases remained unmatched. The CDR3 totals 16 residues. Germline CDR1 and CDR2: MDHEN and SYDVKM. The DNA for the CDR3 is TGTGCCAGCAACAGCGCTCCAGGACAGGGGGCGGATGGCTACACCTTC. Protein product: CASNSAPGQGADGYTF.

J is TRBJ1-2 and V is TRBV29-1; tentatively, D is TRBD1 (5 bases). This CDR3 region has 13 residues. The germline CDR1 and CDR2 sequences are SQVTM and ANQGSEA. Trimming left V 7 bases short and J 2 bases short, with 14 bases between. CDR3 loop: CSAGAGDNYGYTF. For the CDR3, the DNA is TGCAGCGCCGGGGCGGGGGACAACTATGGCTACACCTTC.

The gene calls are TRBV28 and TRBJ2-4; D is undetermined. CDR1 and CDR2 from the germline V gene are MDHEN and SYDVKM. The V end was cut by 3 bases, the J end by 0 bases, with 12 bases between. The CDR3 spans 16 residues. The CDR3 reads CASSFRLTLAKNIQYF. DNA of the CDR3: TGTGCCAGCAGTTTCCGATTGACTCTAGCCAAAAACATTCAGTACTTC.

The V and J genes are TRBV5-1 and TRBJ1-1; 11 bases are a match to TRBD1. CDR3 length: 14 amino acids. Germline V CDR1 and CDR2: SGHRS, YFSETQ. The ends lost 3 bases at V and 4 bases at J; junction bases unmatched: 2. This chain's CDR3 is CASSSGQGVTEAFF. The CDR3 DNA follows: TGCGCCAGCAGCTCGGGACAGGGGGTCACTGAAGCTTTCTTT.

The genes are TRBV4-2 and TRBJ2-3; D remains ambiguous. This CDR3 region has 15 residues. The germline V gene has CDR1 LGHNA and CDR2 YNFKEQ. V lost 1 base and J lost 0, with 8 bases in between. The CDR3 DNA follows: TGTGCCAGCAGCCAAGGCGATACTAGCACAGATACGCAGTATTTT. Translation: CASSQGDTSTDTQYF.

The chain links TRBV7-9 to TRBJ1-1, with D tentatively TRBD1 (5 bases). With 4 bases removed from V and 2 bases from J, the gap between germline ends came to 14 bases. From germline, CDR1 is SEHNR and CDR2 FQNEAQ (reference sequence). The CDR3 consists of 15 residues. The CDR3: CASSSVAGRNTEAFF. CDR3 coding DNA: TGTGCCAGCAGCTCCGTCGCAGGGCGAAACACTGAAGCTTTCTTT.

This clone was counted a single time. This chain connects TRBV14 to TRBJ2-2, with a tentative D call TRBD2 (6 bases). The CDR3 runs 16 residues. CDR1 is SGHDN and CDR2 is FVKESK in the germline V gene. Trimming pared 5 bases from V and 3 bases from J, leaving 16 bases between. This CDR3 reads CASSVWRDSHTGELFF. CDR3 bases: TGTGCCAGCAGCGTGTGGAGGGACTCTCACACCGGGGAGCTGTTTTTT.

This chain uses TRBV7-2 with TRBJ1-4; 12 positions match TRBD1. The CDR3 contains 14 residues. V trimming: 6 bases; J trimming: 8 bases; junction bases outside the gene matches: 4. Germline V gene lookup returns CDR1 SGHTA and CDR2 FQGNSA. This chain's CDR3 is CASRTGTGGEKLFF. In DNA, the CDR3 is TGTGCCAGCAGGACCGGGACAGGGGGCGAAAAACTGTTTTTT.

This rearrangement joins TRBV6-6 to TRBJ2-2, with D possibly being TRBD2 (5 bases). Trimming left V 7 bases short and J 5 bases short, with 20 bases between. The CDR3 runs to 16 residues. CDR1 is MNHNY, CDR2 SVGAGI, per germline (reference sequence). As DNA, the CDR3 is TGTGCCAGCACTGCCCCCGGGGTAGCGAGGACCGGGGAGCTGTTTTTT. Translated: CASTAPGVARTGELFF.

The CDR3 loop reads CASSFPEGLYEQYF. CDR3 in DNA: TGTGCCAGCAGTTTCCCCGAGGGCCTCTACGAGCAGTACTTC. The gene calls are TRBV28 and TRBJ2-7; D possibly corresponds to TRBD2 (5 bases). This CDR3 comprises 14 residues. Germline loops: CDR1 MDHEN, CDR2 SYDVKM. V was shortened by 3 bases and J by 3 bases, with 12 bases between the two germline ends.

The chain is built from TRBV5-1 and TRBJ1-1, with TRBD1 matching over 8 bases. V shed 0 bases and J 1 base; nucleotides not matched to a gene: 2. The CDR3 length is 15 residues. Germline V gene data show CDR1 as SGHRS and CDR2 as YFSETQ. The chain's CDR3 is CASSLAGGWNTEAFF. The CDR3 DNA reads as TGCGCCAGCAGCTTGGCAGGGGGCTGGAACACTGAAGCTTTCTTT.

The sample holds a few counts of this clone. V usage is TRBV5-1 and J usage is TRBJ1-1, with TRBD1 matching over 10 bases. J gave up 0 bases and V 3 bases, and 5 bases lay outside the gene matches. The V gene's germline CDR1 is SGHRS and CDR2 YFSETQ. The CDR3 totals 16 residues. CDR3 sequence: CASSSRTGGLNTEAFF. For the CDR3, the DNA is TGCGCCAGCAGCTCCCGGACAGGGGGGCTGAACACTGAAGCTTTCTTT. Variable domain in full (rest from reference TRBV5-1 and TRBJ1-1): KAGVTQTPRYLIKTRGQQVTLSCSPISGHRSVSWYQQTPGQGLQFLFEYFSETQRNKGNFPGRFSGRQFSNSRSEMNVSTLELGDSALYLCASSSRTGGLNTEAFFGQGTRLTVV.

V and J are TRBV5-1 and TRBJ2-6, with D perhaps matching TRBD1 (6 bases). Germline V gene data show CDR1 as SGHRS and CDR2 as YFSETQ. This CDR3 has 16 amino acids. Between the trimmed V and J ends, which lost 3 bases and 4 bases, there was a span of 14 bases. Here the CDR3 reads CASSSYRVGGANVLTF. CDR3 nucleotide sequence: TGCGCCAGCAGCTCCTACAGGGTCGGCGGGGCCAACGTCCTGACTTTC.

Written as DNA, the CDR3 is TGTGCCAGCAGCTTTGGCGACAGGGGACCACTATACTATGGCTACACCTTC. As protein: CASSFGDRGPLYYGYTF. This chain links TRBV7-9 with TRBJ1-2, with TRBD1 matching 8 bases. The CDR3 is made up of 17 amino acids. V shed 3 bases and J 3 bases; nucleotides not matched to a gene: 12. Germline CDR1 and CDR2: SEHNR and FQNEAQ (reference sequence).

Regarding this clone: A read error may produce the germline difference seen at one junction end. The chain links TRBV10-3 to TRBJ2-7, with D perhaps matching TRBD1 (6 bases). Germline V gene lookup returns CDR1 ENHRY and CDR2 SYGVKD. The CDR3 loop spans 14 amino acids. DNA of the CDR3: TGTGCCATCAGCGAGTTGGGGACATATGGGGTGCAGTACTTC. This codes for CAISELGTYGVQYF.

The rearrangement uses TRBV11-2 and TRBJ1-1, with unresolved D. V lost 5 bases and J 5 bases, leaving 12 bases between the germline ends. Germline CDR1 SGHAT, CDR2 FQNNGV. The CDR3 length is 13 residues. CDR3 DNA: TGTGCCAGCAGCCAAAACCAGTATACTGAAGCTTTCTTT. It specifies CASSQNQYTEAFF.